A single sample gave rise to the 22 T cell receptor beta chains below, sequenced in a study of blood T cells in healthy people across ages. A sample-barcoded 5' primer and a J-beta primer mix were used in a second PCR of roughly 6 to 11 cycles. Via MiXCR, TCRdb re-called the 5' RACE reads, giving one row per CDR3 protein. The sample yields about 1.6 million distinct CDR3 sequences, around 36% seen once. Sample: blood. These receptors were collected from a woman in her 30s in good health.

Regarding this clonotype: A much larger clone differs from this one at a single base, so this may be a read error. The rearrangement uses TRBV9 and TRBJ2-1, with D hard to call. The germline V gene encodes CDR1 SGDLS and CDR2 YYNGEE. This CDR3 comprises 11 residues. V was shortened by 0 bases and J by 8 bases, with 3 bases between the two germline ends. This CDR3 reads CASSVAHEQFF. CDR3 nucleotides: TGTGCCAGCAGCGTAGCACATGAGCAGTTCTTC.

This chain joins TRBV25-1 and TRBJ2-3; D remains unclear. Trimming took off 0 bases at V and 0 bases at J, with 13 bases between the two ends. Germline CDR1 and CDR2: MGHDK and SYGVNS. The CDR3 covers 17 residues. CDR3 DNA: TGTGCCAGCAGTGAATATAACGGCCTCGCAAGCACAGATACGCAGTATTTT. Its translation is CASSEYNGLASTDTQYF.

At least ten counts were recorded for this clonotype. The J gene is TRBJ1-2, the V gene TRBV7-9, with 7 bases identical to TRBD1. Per germline, CDR1 SEHNR and CDR2 FQNEAQ (reference sequence). Trimming cost V 4 bases and J 4 bases; bases outside gene matches: 9. The CDR3 has 15 residues. The CDR3 DNA follows: TGTGCCAGCAGCTCCAGCAATGACAGGGTCTATGGCTACACCTTC. Its translation: CASSSSNDRVYGYTF.

This clonotype has only a few counts. The CDR3 loop is CASSQDPPLLGYTF. The DNA of the CDR3 is TGTGCCAGCAGCCAAGATCCCCCCCTTCTTGGCTACACCTTC. The V and J genes are TRBV3-1 and TRBJ1-2, with no clear D. Trimming took 0 bases from V and 7 from J, leaving 12 bases between them. Germline CDR1 is LGHDT and CDR2 is YNNKEL (reference sequence). The CDR3 extends over 14 amino acids.

This clonotype was seen a handful of times. Here the CDR3 DNA reads TGCAGTGCTATCGGACCTCCGCGGCCGTCCTACGAGCAGTACTTC. This gives the protein CSAIGPPRPSYEQYF. The chain uses TRBV20-1 and TRBJ2-7; no clear D gene. This CDR3 is 15 amino acids long. CDR1 is DFQATT and CDR2 is SNEGSKA in the germline V gene (reference sequence). Trimming stripped 4 bases from V and 1 base from J, with 17 bases between.

V is TRBV18 and J is TRBJ2-5; the D is unclear. Germline V gives CDR1 KGHSH, CDR2 LQKENI. CDR3 length equals 14 residues. The V end was cut by 1 base, the J end by 1 base, with 7 bases between. The CDR3 loop is CASSPRSLQETQYF. CDR3 DNA sequence: TGTGCCAGCTCACCACGCAGTCTCCAAGAGACCCAGTACTTC.

This clonotype was seen only a few times. The chain combines TRBV27 with TRBJ1-4; D is undetermined. This CDR3 comprises 17 residues. Per germline, CDR1 MNHEY and CDR2 SMNVEV (reference sequence). V lost 2 bases, J lost 0 bases, and 13 bases lay in between. This CDR3 reads CASSLGPPISTNEKLFF. CDR3 nucleotide sequence: TGTGCCAGCAGTTTAGGTCCCCCAATTTCAACTAATGAAAAACTGTTTTTT.

This clonotype was counted ten times or more. V is TRBV5-1 and J is TRBJ1-2, with 7 positions matching TRBD1. V gave up 4 bases and J gave up 3 bases; unmatched junction bases: 12. This CDR3 spans 16 amino acids. CDR1 and CDR2 from the germline V gene are SGHRS and YFSETQ. The CDR3 DNA is TGCGCCAGCAGCCCAGGAGTTCACAGGGGAGACTATGGCTACACCTTC. Translation: CASSPGVHRGDYGYTF.

The rearrangement uses TRBV20-1 and TRBJ2-3, with D uncertain. The V end was cut by 0 bases, the J end by 3 bases, with 7 bases between. Germline values: CDR1 DFQATT, CDR2 SNEGSKA (reference sequence). This CDR3 contains 13 residues. As DNA, the CDR3 is TGCAGTGCTAGAGAATTGAAAACAGATACGCAGTATTTT. It translates to CSARELKTDTQYF.

This clonotype was counted at least ten times. The genes are TRBV29-1 and TRBJ2-7, with 10 nucleotides matching TRBD2. The CDR3 covers 14 residues. Trimming at V came to 5 bases and at J to 12 bases, leaving 16 bases not matched to a gene. Per the germline V gene, CDR1 is SQVTM and CDR2 is ANQGSEA. CDR3 DNA: TGCAGCGTTCTGGAGAGCGGGAGGGCCGGTCGAAGGTACTTC. This sequence encodes CSVLESGRAGRRYF.

The chain carries TRBV7-9 and TRBJ2-1; 7 nucleotides align to TRBD1. Germline loops: CDR1 SEHNR, CDR2 FQNEAQ (reference sequence). After removal of 2 bases from V and 5 bases from J, the junction contained 9 bases not matched to a gene. The CDR3 has 16 amino acids. CDR3 protein: CASSLRSDRAHNEQFF. CDR3 coding DNA: TGTGCCAGCAGCTTACGGAGCGACAGGGCCCACAATGAGCAGTTCTTC.

A few counts support this clonotype. This chain uses TRBV6-1 with TRBJ2-3; 14 bases match TRBD2. The germline CDR1 and CDR2 sequences are MNHNS and SASEGT. This CDR3 has 16 residues. V was clipped by 6 bases and J by 1 base; unmatched bases: 3. The CDR3 nucleotides read TGTGCCAGCAGGGGGACTAGCGGGAGCGGCACAGATACGCAGTATTTT. Protein product: CASRGTSGSGTDTQYF.

This clonotype was seen at least ten times. The J gene is TRBJ2-5, the V gene TRBV25-1, with D unclear. From germline, CDR1 is MGHDK and CDR2 SYGVNS. V dropped 6 bases and J dropped 0 bases, with 11 bases sitting between them. The CDR3 is made up of 14 amino acids. The CDR3 DNA sequence: TGTGCCAGCAGCTTAGGGCCCTACCAAGAGACCCAGTACTTC. The encoded protein is CASSLGPYQETQYF.

The CDR3 reads CASPLRRDRGTNEQFF. CDR3 nucleotide sequence: TGCGCCAGCCCTCTCCGACGGGACAGGGGAACGAATGAGCAGTTCTTC. The rearrangement uses TRBV4-1 and TRBJ2-1, with TRBD1 matching 10 bases. The CDR3 extends over 16 amino acids. Germline V gene lookup returns CDR1 MGHRA and CDR2 YSYEKL. V lost 8 bases to trimming and J lost 7 bases; unmatched junction nucleotides: 14.

This chain joins TRBV20-1 and TRBJ2-3; D perhaps matches TRBD2 (6 bases). CDR3 size: 14 residues. The germline CDR1 and CDR2 sequences are DFQATT and SNEGSKA (reference sequence). Deletions cut 2 bases from V and 3 bases from J, with 12 bases between. CDR3 in DNA: TGCAGTGCTAGAACCCTAGCGCGGACAGATACGCAGTATTTT. This translates into CSARTLARTDTQYF.

The chain carries TRBV5-4 and TRBJ1-2; D is unclear. Germline V lookup: CDR1 SGHNT, CDR2 YYREEE (reference sequence). Deletions cut 4 bases from V and 3 bases from J, with 16 bases between. There are 15 residues in the CDR3. This CDR3 reads CASSPRRQLDYGYTF. The DNA of the CDR3 is TGTGCCAGCAGCCCGCGGCGGCAGTTAGACTATGGCTACACCTTC.

This clonotype was detected only a few times. CDR3 loop: CSATYSWGAGETQYF. DNA for the CDR3: TGCAGTGCTACCTATAGCTGGGGGGCGGGCGAGACCCAGTACTTC. The chain carries TRBV20-1 and TRBJ2-5; D tentatively reads TRBD1 or TRBD2 (6 bases each). Germline assignment: CDR1 DFQATT and CDR2 SNEGSKA (reference sequence). V gave up 4 bases and J gave up 5 bases, with 20 bases separating them. CDR3 size: 15 residues.

This clonotype was recorded a few times. The genes are TRBV5-4 and TRBJ2-6; the D gene is possibly TRBD2 (7 bases). Germline V gene data show CDR1 as SGHNT and CDR2 as YYREEE (reference sequence). The CDR3 extends over 16 amino acids. V dropped 5 bases and J dropped 2 bases, with 14 bases sitting between them. The CDR3 DNA is TGTGCCAGCAGGACGGGGGGCTTTACTGGGGCCAACGTCCTGACTTTC. It is translated as CASRTGGFTGANVLTF.

In this sample, this clonotype turned up a few times. The V and J genes are TRBV20-1 and TRBJ2-7; D tentatively fits TRBD1 or TRBD2 (5 bases each). Trimming pared 2 bases from V and 5 bases from J, leaving 16 bases between. Germline values: CDR1 DFQATT, CDR2 SNEGSKA (reference sequence). The length of the CDR3 is 14 residues. CDR3: CSARIGASIHEQYF. CDR3 DNA: TGCAGTGCTAGAATCGGGGCAAGTATCCACGAGCAGTACTTC.

In its sample, this clonotype was seen a few times. The chain links TRBV27 to TRBJ2-1; TRBD2 is a possible D gene (7 bases). V lost 4 bases and J 5 bases, leaving 12 bases between the germline ends. This CDR3 has 14 residues. The V gene's germline CDR1 is MNHEY and CDR2 SMNVEV (reference sequence). CDR3 sequence (DNA): TGTGCCAGCAGTTGGGGGGGGCTTCACAATGAGCAGTTCTTC. It codes for CASSWGGLHNEQFF.

This clonotype came up many times. This chain uses TRBV4-1 with TRBJ1-5, with D maybe TRBD1 (5 bases). Deletions cut 0 bases from V and 2 bases from J, with 11 bases between. Looked up from germline, CDR1 is MGHRA and CDR2 is YSYEKL. The CDR3 is 16 amino acids. CDR3 sequence (DNA): TGCGCCAGCAGCCAAGAGTGGGGACTCGGCAATCAGCCCCAGCATTTT. Encoded protein: CASSQEWGLGNQPQHF.

The V and J genes are TRBV20-1 and TRBJ2-5; 9 positions match TRBD1. The trim removed 4 bases at V and 11 bases at J, leaving 14 bases unmatched. CDR1 and CDR2 from the germline V gene are DFQATT and SNEGSKA (reference sequence). The CDR3 sequence is 14 residues long. The CDR3 DNA reads TGCAGTGCTACCCCCCTGGGGACAGGGAGGGAGCAGTACTTC. Translating gives CSATPLGTGREQYF.